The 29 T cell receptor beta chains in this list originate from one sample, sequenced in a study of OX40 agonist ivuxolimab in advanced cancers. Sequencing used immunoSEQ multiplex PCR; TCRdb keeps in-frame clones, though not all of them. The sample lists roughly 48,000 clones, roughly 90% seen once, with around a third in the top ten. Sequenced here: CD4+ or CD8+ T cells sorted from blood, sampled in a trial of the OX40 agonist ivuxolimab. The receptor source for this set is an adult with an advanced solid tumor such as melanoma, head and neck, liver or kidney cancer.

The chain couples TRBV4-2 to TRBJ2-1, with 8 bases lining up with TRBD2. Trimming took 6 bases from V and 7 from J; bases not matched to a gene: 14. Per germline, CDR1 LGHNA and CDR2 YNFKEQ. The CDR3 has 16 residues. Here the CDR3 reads CASSPIAGSSQNEQFF. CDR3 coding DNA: TGTGCCAGCAGTCCCATAGCGGGAAGCAGTCAGAATGAGCAGTTCTTC.

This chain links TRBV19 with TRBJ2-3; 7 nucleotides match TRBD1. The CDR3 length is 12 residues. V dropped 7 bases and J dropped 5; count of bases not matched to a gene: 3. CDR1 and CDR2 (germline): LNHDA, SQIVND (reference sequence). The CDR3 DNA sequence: TGTGCCAGTAAAGACAGGGAAGATACGCAGTATTTT. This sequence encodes CASKDREDTQYF.

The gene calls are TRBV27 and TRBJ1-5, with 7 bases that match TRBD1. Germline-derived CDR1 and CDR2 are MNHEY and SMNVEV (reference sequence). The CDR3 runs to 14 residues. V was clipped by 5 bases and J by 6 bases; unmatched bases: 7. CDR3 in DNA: TGTGCCAGCAGTCCCTACAGGGGAGCTCAGCCCCAGCATTTT. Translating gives CASSPYRGAQPQHF.

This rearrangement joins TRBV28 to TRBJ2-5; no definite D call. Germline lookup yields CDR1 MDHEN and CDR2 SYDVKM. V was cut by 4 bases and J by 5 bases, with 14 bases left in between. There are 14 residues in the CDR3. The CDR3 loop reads CASSSYRSGETQYF. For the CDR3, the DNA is TGTGCCAGCAGTTCTTATCGATCCGGGGAGACCCAGTACTTC.

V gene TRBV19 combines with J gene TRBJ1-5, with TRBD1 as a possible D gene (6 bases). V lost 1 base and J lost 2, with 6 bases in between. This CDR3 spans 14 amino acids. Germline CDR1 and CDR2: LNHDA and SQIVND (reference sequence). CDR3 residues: CASSIGTGNQPQHF. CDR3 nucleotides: TGTGCCAGTAGTATAGGGACAGGCAATCAGCCCCAGCATTTT.

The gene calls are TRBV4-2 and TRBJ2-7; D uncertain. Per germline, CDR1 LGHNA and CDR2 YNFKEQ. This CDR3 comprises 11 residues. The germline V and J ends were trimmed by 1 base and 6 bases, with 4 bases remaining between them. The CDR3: CASSQGAEQYF. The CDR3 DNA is TGTGCCAGCAGCCAAGGGGCCGAGCAGTACTTC.

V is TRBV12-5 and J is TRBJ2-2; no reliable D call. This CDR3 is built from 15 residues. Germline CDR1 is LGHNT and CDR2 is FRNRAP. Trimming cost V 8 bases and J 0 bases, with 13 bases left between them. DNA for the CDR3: TGTGCTAGTCCCCTAGACGGGCCGAACACCGGGGAGCTGTTTTTT. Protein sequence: CASPLDGPNTGELFF.

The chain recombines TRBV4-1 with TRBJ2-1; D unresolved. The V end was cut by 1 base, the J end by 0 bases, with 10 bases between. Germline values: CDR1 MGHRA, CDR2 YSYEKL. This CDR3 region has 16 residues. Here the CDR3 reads CASSQVATSSYNEQFF. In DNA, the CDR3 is TGCGCCAGCAGCCAAGTAGCCACAAGCTCCTACAATGAGCAGTTCTTC.

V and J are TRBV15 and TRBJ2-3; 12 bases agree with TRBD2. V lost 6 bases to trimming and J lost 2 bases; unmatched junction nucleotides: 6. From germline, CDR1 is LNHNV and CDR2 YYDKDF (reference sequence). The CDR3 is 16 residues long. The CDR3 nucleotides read TGTGCCACCAGTACTACTAGCGGGGGGTTCACAGATACGCAGTATTTT. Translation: CATSTTSGGFTDTQYF.

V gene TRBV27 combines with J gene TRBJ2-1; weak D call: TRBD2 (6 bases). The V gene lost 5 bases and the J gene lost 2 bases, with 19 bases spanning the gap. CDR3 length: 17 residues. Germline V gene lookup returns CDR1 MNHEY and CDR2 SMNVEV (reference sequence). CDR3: CASSTSGMVAAYNEQFF. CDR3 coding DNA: TGTGCCAGCAGTACCTCTGGTATGGTAGCGGCCTACAATGAGCAGTTCTTC.

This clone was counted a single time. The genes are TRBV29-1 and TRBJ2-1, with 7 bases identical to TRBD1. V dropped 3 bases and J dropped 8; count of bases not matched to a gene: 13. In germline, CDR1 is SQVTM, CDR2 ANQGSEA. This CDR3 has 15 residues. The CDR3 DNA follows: TGCAGCGTTGAGCCTGGACAGGCTAAGCCAGATGAGCAGTTCTTC. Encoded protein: CSVEPGQAKPDEQFF.

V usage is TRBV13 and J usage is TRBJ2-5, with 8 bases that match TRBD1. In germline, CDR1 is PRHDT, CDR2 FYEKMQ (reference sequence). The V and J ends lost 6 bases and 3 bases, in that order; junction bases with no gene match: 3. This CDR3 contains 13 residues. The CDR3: CASRTGVEETQYF. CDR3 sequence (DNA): TGTGCCAGCAGGACAGGGGTGGAAGAGACCCAGTACTTC.

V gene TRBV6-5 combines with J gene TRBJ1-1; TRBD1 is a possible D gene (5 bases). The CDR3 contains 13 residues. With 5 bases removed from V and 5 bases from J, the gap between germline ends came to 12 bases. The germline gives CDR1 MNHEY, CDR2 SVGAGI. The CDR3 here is CASSPGMGTEAFF. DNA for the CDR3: TGTGCCAGCAGTCCAGGGATGGGGACTGAAGCTTTCTTT.

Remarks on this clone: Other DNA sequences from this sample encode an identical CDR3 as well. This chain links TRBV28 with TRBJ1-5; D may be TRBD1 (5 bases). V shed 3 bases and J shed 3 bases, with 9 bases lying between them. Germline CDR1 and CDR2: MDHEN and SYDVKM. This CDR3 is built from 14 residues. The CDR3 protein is CASSFRGINQPQHF. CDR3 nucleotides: TGTGCCAGCAGTTTCCGGGGCATCAATCAGCCCCAGCATTTT.

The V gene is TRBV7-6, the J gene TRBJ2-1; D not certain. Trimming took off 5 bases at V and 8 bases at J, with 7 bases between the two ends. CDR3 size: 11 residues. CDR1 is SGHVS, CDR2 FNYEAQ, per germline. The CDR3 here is CASSPGHEQFF. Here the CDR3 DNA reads TGTGCCAGCAGCCCCGGGCATGAGCAGTTCTTC.

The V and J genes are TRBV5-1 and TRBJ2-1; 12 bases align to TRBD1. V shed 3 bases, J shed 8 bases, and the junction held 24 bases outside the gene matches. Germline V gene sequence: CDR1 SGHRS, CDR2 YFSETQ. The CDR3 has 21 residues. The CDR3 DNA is TGCGCCAGCAGCTCGCCCGTTCCCGGGACAGGGGGCGGAAGTTTTGCCGATGAGCAGTTCTTC. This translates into CASSSPVPGTGGGSFADEQFF.

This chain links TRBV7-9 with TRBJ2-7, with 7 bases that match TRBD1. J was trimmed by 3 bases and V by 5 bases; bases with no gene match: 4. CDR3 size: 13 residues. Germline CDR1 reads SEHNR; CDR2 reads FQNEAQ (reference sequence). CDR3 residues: CASSPPGGYEQYF. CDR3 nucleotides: TGTGCCAGCAGCCCCCCAGGGGGCTACGAGCAGTACTTC. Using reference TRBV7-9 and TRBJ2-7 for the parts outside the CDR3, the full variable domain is DTGVSQNPRHKITKRGQNVTFRCDPISEHNRLYWYRQTLGQGPEFLTYFQNEAQLEKSRLLSDRFSAERPKGSFSTLEIQRTEQGDSAMYLCASSPPGGYEQYFGPGTRLTVT.

This CDR3 is CASSPSEGRYSGNTIYF. The CDR3 bases are TGCGCCAGCAGCCCGAGCGAGGGACGTTACTCTGGAAACACCATATATTTT. V gene TRBV5-1 combines with J gene TRBJ1-3; D is perhaps TRBD1 (5 bases). Germline V gene data show CDR1 as SGHRS and CDR2 as YFSETQ. Trimming removed 4 bases at V and 0 bases at J, with 17 bases between. This CDR3 is 17 amino acids long. The variable domain in full, completed from reference TRBV5-1 and TRBJ1-3, reads KAGVTQTPRYLIKTRGQQVTLSCSPISGHRSVSWYQQTPGQGLQFLFEYFSETQRNKGNFPGRFSGRQFSNSRSEMNVSTLELGDSALYLCASSPSEGRYSGNTIYFGEGSWLTVV.

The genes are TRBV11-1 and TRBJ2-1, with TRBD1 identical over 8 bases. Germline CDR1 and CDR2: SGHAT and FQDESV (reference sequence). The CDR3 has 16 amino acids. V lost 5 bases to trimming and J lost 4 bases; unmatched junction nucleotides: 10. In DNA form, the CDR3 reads TGTGCCAGCAGCCTACTAACAGGGGGTGATTACAATGAGCAGTTCTTC. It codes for CASSLLTGGDYNEQFF.

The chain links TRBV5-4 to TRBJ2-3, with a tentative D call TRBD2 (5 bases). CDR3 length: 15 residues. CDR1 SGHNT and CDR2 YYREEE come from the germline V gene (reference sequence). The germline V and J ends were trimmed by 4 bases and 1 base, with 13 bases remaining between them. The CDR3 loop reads CASSPGPGGTDTQYF. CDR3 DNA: TGTGCCAGCAGCCCAGGCCCCGGGGGCACAGATACGCAGTATTTT.

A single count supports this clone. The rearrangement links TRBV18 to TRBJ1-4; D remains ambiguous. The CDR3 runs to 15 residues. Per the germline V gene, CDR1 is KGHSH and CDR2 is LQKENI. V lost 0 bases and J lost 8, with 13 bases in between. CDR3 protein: CASSPPGPELEKLFF. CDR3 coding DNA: TGTGCCAGCTCACCACCAGGTCCCGAATTAGAAAAACTGTTTTTT.

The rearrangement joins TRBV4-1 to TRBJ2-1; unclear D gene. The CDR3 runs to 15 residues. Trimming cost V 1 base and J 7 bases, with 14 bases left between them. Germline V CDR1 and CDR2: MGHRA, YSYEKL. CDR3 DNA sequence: TGCGCCAGCAGCCAAGCCCCTGGTGATTTGAATGAGCAGTTCTTC. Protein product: CASSQAPGDLNEQFF.

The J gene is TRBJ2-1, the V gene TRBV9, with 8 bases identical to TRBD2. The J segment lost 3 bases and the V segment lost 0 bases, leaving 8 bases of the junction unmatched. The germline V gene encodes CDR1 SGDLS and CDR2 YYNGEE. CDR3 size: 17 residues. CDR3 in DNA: TGTGCCAGCAGCGTAGCTGATTCTAGCGGGTACTACAATGAGCAGTTCTTC. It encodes CASSVADSSGYYNEQFF.

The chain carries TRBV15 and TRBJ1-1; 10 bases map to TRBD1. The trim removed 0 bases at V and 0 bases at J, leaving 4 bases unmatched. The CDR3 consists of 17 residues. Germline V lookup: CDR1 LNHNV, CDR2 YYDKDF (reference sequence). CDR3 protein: CATSRDRDRGLNTEAFF. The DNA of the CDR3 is TGTGCCACCAGCAGAGACCGGGACAGGGGTTTGAACACTGAAGCTTTCTTT. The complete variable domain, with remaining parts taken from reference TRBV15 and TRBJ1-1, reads DAMVIQNPRYQVTQFGKPVTLSCSQTLNHNVMYWYQQKSSQAPKLLFHYYDKDFNNEADTPDNFQSRRPNTSFCFLDIRSPGLGDTAMYLCATSRDRDRGLNTEAFFGQGTRLTVV.

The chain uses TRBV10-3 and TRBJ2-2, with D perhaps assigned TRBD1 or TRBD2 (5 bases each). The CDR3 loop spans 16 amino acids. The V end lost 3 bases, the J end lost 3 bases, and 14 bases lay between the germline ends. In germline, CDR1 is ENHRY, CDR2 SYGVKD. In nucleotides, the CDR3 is TGTGCCATCAGTGACCCCAAGGGGACGGACACCGGGGAGCTGTTTTTT. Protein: CAISDPKGTDTGELFF.

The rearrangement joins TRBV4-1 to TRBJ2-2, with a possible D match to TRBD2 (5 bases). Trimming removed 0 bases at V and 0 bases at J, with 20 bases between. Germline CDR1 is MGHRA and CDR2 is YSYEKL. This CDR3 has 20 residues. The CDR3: CASSQDLAGLLAANTGELFF. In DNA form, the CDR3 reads TGCGCCAGCAGCCAAGATTTGGCGGGCCTACTTGCGGCGAACACCGGGGAGCTGTTTTTT.

The CDR3, as DNA: TGCGCCAGCAGCTTGGCGGGGGGTCAGGCTGAAGCTTTCTTT. Translating gives CASSLAGGQAEAFF. The chain carries TRBV5-1 and TRBJ1-1, with a possible D match to TRBD1 (5 bases). Germline V gene sequence: CDR1 SGHRS, CDR2 YFSETQ. The CDR3 length is 14 residues. V dropped 0 bases and J dropped 6 bases, with 12 bases sitting between them. Together with reference TRBV5-1 and TRBJ1-1, the CDR3 gives the full variable domain: KAGVTQTPRYLIKTRGQQVTLSCSPISGHRSVSWYQQTPGQGLQFLFEYFSETQRNKGNFPGRFSGRQFSNSRSEMNVSTLELGDSALYLCASSLAGGQAEAFFGQGTRLTVV.

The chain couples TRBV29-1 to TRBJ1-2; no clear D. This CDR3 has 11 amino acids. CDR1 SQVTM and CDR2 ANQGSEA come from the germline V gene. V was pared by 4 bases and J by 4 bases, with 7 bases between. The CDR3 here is CSVVDTYGYTF. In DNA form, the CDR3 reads TGCAGCGTTGTTGATACCTATGGCTACACCTTC.

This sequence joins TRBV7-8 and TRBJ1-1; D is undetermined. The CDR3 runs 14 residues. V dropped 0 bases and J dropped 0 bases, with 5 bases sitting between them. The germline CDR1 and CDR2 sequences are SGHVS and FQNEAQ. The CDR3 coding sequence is TGTGCCAGCAGCTTAGCGTTTATGAACACTGAAGCTTTCTTT. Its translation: CASSLAFMNTEAFF.